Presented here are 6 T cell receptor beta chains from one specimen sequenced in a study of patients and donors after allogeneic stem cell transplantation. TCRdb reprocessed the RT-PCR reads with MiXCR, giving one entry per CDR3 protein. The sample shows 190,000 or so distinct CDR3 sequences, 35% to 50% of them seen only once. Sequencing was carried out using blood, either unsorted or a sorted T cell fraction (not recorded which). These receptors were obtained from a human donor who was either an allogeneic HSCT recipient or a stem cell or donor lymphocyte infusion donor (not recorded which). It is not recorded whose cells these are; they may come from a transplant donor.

The CDR3 sequence is CASSLVGESTEAFF. CDR3 nucleotide sequence: TGCGCCAGCAGCTTGGTGGGGGAGAGTACTGAAGCTTTCTTT. The V call is TRBV5-1, the J call TRBJ1-1; D possibly corresponds to TRBD1 (5 bases). The CDR3 has 14 amino acids. CDR1 is SGHRS, CDR2 YFSETQ, per germline. The V end lost 0 bases, the J end lost 5 bases, and 11 bases lay between the germline ends. Complete variable domain (other parts from reference TRBV5-1 and TRBJ1-1): KAGVTQTPRYLIKTRGQQVTLSCSPISGHRSVSWYQQTPGQGLQFLFEYFSETQRNKGNFPGRFSGRQFSNSRSEMNVSTLELGDSALYLCASSLVGESTEAFFGQGTRLTVV.

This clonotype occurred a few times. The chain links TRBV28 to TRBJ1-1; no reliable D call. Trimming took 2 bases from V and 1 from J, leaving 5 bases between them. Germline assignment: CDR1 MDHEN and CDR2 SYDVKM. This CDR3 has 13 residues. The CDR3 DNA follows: TGTGCCAGCAGTTTAGTCTCGAACACTGAAGCTTTCTTT. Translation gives CASSLVSNTEAFF.

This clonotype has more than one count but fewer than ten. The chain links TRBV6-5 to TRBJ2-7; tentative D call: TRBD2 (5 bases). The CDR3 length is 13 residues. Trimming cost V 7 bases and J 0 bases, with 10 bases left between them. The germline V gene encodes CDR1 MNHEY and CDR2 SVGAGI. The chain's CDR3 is CASKRSHSYEQYF. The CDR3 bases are TGTGCCAGCAAGCGGTCTCACTCCTACGAGCAGTACTTC.

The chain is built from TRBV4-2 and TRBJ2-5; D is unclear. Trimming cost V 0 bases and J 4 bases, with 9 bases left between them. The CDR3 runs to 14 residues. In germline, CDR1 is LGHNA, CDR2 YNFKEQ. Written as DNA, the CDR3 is TGTGCCAGCAGCCAAGATAACAGCCCAGAGACCCAGTACTTC. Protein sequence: CASSQDNSPETQYF.

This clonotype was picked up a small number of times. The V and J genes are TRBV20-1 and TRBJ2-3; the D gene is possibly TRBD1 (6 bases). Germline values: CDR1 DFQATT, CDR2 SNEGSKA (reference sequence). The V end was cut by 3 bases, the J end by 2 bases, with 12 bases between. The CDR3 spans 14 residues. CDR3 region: CSARQGHLTDTQYF. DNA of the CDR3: TGCAGTGCTAGGCAGGGACACCTCACAGATACGCAGTATTTT.

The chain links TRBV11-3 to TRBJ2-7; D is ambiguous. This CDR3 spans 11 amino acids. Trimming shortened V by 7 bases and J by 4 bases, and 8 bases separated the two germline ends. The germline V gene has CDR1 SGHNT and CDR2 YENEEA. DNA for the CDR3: TGTGCCAGCACCAACGGTTACGAGCAGTACTTC. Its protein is CASTNGYEQYF.